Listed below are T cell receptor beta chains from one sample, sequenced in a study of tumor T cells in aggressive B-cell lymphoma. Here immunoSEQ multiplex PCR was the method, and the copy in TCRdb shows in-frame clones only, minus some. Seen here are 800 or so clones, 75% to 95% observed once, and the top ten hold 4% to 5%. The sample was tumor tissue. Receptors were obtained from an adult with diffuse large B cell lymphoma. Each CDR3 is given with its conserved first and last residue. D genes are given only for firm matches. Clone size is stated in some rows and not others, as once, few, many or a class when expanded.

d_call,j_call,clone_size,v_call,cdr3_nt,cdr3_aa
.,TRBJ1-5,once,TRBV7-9,TGTGCCAGCAGCTTAGGCGGTGATCGGCCCCAGCATTTT,CASSLGGDRPQHF
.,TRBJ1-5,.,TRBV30,TGTGCCTGGAATCTCCGCGATCAGCCCCAGCATTTT,CAWNLRDQPQHF
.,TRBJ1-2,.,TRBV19,TGTGCCAGTAGTACCCAGGGGAGAGGCGGCTACACCTTC,CASSTQGRGGYTF
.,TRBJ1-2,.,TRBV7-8,TGTGCCAGCAGCTTAGCCCCTGCGGGGATTCCCACCTTC,CASSLAPAGIPTF
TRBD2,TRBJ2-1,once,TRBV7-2,TGTGCCAGCAGCCCAAACGGACTAGCCTACAATGAGCAGTTCTTC,CASSPNGLAYNEQFF
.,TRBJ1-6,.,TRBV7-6,TGTGCCAGCAGCTTATTGCCAGGGAATTCACCCCTCCACTTT,CASSLLPGNSPLHF
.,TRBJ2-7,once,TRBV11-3,TGTGCCAGCGGCAGGGACTACGAGCAGTACTTC,CASGRDYEQYF
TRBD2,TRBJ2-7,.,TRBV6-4,TGTGCCAGCAGTCCCCCTTCACTAGCGGGAGCCCTTTTTTTGTACGAGCAGTACTTC,CASSPPSLAGALFLYEQYF
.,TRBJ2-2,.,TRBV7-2,TGTGCCAGCAGCCCCTGGGGCCGACACACCGGGGAGCTGTTTTTT,CASSPWGRHTGELFF
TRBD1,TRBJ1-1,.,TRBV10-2,TGCGCCAGCAGTGAGTCGGGGATGATAACAGGGGATGTCACTGAAGCTTTCTTT,CASSESGMITGDVTEAFF
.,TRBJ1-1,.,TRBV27,TGTGCCAGCAGTTTTGGAGTGGCCACTGAAGCTTTCTTT,CASSFGVATEAFF
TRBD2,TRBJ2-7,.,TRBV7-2,TGTGCCAGCAGCATACTCCCGACTACTAGCGGGGGGATTTACGAGCAGTACTTC,CASSILPTTSGGIYEQYF
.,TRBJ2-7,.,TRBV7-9,TGTGCCAGCAGTTGGGGGGACTCCTACGAGCAGTACTTC,CASSWGDSYEQYF
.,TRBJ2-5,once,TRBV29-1,TGCAGCGCCGAACGGACAGCTACTTTACAAGAGACCCAGTACTTC,CSAERTATLQETQYF
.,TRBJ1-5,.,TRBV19,TGTGCCAGTAGTATGGACAGTCATCAGCCCCAGCATTTT,CASSMDSHQPQHF
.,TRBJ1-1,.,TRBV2,TGTGCCAGCAGTTTACAGGGGAACACTGAAGCTTTCTTT,CASSLQGNTEAFF
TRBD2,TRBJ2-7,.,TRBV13,TGTGCCAGCAGCTTAACTAGCGGGGGGGTAGGGGACGAGCAGTACTTC,CASSLTSGGVGDEQYF
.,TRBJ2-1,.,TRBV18,TGTGCCAGCTCACCAGGGGGGTATGAGCAGTTCTTC,CASSPGGYEQFF
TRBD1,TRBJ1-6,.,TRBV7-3,TGTGCCAGCAGTCCAACCCCTTGGACAGGGAGTTCCCCCCTCCACTTT,CASSPTPWTGSSPLHF
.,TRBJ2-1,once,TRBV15,TGTGCCACCAGCGGTGGCGTACGGCGGGATGAGCAGTTCTTC,CATSGGVRRDEQFF
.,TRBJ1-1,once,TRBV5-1,TGCGCCAGCAGCTTTTTATCGAACACTGAAGCTTTCTTT,CASSFLSNTEAFF
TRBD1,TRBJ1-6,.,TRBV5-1,TGCGCCAGCAGCTTGAAACAGGGGAATTCACCCCTCCACTTT,CASSLKQGNSPLHF
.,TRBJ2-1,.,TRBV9,TGTGCCAGCAGCGCCCGGTACTCCTCGAACAATGAGCAGTTCTTC,CASSARYSSNNEQFF
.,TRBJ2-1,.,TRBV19,TGTGCCAGTAGTATCTCAGGCTACAATGAGCAGTTCTTC,CASSISGYNEQFF
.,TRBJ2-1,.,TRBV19,TGTGCCAGTAGTATAGATTCCCGGCAGGTTGAGCAGTTCTTC,CASSIDSRQVEQFF
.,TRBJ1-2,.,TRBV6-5,TGTGCCAGCAGTTACACAGCTAACTATGGCTACACCTTC,CASSYTANYGYTF
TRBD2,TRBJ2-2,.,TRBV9,TGTGCCAGCAGCGTAGTTTTGTTGCGGGGGGATTACACCGGGGAGCTGTTTTTT,CASSVVLLRGDYTGELFF
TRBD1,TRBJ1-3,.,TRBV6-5,TGTGCCAGCATTCTCACAGGGGCCCCTGGAAACACCATATATTTT,CASILTGAPGNTIYF
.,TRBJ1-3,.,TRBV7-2,TGTGCCAGCAGTCCCGGGGGGGCCGCGAACACCATATATTTT,CASSPGGAANTIYF
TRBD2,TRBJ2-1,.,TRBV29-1,TGCAGCGTTGCTAGCGGGGGGGCTCTCGAGCAGTTCTTC,CSVASGGALEQFF
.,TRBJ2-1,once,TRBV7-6,TGTGCCAGCAGCCTTAACAATGAGCAGTTCTTC,CASSLNNEQFF
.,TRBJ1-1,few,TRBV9,TGTGCCAGCAGCGCCCCAGGGAGGGACACTGAAGCTTTCTTT,CASSAPGRDTEAFF
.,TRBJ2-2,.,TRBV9,TGTGCCAGCAGCGTAGGTGGGGGGACCGGGGAGCTGTTTTTT,CASSVGGGTGELFF
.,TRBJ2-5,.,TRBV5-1,TGCGCCAGCACAACAGGGAGACAAGAGACCCAGTACTTC,CASTTGRQETQYF
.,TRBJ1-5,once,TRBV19,TGTGCCAGTAGTATAACCAGGGGAAGGGATCAGCCCCAGCATTTT,CASSITRGRDQPQHF